These 15 T cell receptor beta chains came from one sample sequenced in a study of T cells in Graves' hyperthyroidism and ophthalmopathy. RNA transcripts provided the source from which TCR beta CDR3 regions were amplified. Researchers ran a first-round RT-PCR on the TCR CDR3 using the HTBI primer set. TCRdb reprocessed the multiplex PCR reads via MiXCR and lists one record per CDR3 protein. The repertoire holds 550,000 to 650,000 distinct CDR3 sequences, with about 15% as singletons. Material: blood. These receptor sequences come from a woman aged 30 to 39 with Graves' hyperthyroidism that later progressed to Graves' ophthalmopathy.

This clonotype has just a few counts. CDR3 in DNA: TGTGCCAGTAGTATAGCTCACGGGACGAGGGGCTACGAGCAGTACTTC. This translates into CASSIAHGTRGYEQYF. The chain is built from TRBV19 and TRBJ2-7; D tentatively fits TRBD1 or TRBD2 (5 bases each). This CDR3 is 16 amino acids long. CDR1 is LNHDA and CDR2 is SQIVND in the germline V gene (reference sequence). Trimming left V 1 base short and J 3 bases short, with 16 bases between. Supplemented by reference TRBV19 and TRBJ2-7, the full variable domain reads DGGITQSPKYLFRKEGQNVTLSCEQNLNHDAMYWYRQDPGQGLRLIYYSQIVNDFQKGDIAEGYSVSREKKESFPLTVTSAQKNPTAFYLCASSIAHGTRGYEQYFGPGTRLTVT.

This clonotype was seen at least ten times. The genes are TRBV29-1 and TRBJ2-1, with 9 bases that match TRBD1. CDR1 SQVTM and CDR2 ANQGSEA come from the germline V gene. The CDR3 is made up of 15 amino acids. J gave up 9 bases and V 0 bases, and 9 bases lay outside the gene matches. CDR3 amino acids: CSVEDQGQGKGEQFF. In DNA form, the CDR3 reads TGCAGCGTTGAAGATCAGGGACAGGGAAAGGGTGAGCAGTTCTTC.

Ten or more counts support this clonotype. The genes are TRBV4-1 and TRBJ2-7, with 9 bases fitting TRBD1. The V segment lost 1 base and the J segment 1 base; nucleotides outside the gene matches: 5. Per the germline V gene, CDR1 is MGHRA and CDR2 is YSYEKL. The CDR3 loop spans 16 amino acids. The CDR3 DNA reads TGCGCCAGCAGCCAAGTGGGGACAGGGCCATCCTACGAGCAGTACTTC. Translated, it gives CASSQVGTGPSYEQYF.

There are a few counts of this clonotype. A much more abundant neighbour one base away suggests this may be a read error. The J gene is TRBJ1-1, the V gene TRBV19; the match to TRBD1 covers 8 bases. Germline V CDR1 and CDR2: LNHDA, SQIVND (reference sequence). V gave up 7 bases and J gave up 3 bases; unmatched junction bases: 4. CDR3 size: 13 residues. CDR3: CASNSQGDTEAFF. The DNA of the CDR3 is TGTGCCAGTAATTCACAGGGGGACACTGAAGCTTTCTTT.

Ten or more counts support this clonotype. The gene calls are TRBV11-3 and TRBJ1-1, with D maybe TRBD1 (5 bases). Trimming stripped 5 bases from V and 8 bases from J, with 15 bases between. CDR1 and CDR2 from the germline V gene are SGHNT and YENEEA. CDR3 size: 13 residues. Here the CDR3 reads CASSTPGPQEAFF. The CDR3 nucleotides are TGTGCCAGCAGCACTCCGGGACCCCAGGAAGCTTTCTTT. Full variable domain (missing parts from reference TRBV11-3 and TRBJ1-1): EAGVVQSPRYKIIEKKQPVAFWCNPISGHNTLYWYLQNLGQGPELLIRYENEEAVDDSQLPKDRFSAERLKGVDSTLKIQPAELGDSAVYLCASSTPGPQEAFFGQGTRLTVV.

This clonotype was picked up many times. The DNA for the CDR3 is TGCAGTGCGATGGGACACAAGAACACTGAAGCTTTCTTT. It yields the protein CSAMGHKNTEAFF. The V and J genes are TRBV20-1 and TRBJ1-1; D is possibly TRBD1 (6 bases). CDR3 length: 13 amino acids. The V end was cut by 6 bases, the J end by 1 base, with 12 bases between. Germline CDR1 is DFQATT and CDR2 is SNEGSKA (reference sequence).

At least ten counts were recorded for this clonotype. The V and J genes are TRBV19 and TRBJ2-2, with 13 bases identical to TRBD2. The CDR3 loop spans 17 amino acids. Germline CDR1 reads LNHDA; CDR2 reads SQIVND (reference sequence). V lost 4 bases to trimming and J lost 5 bases; unmatched junction nucleotides: 7. The chain's CDR3 is CASSTRLAGGRTGELFF. CDR3 nucleotide sequence: TGTGCCAGTAGTACCCGACTAGCGGGAGGTCGTACCGGGGAGCTGTTTTTT.

The chain has TRBV18 and TRBJ2-7; a weak D match, TRBD1 (6 bases). The CDR3 is made up of 13 amino acids. V was cut by 3 bases and J by 4 bases, with 10 bases left in between. Germline lookup yields CDR1 KGHSH and CDR2 LQKENI. The CDR3: CASSPQGQYEQYF. Here the CDR3 DNA reads TGTGCCAGCTCACCGCAAGGACAGTACGAGCAGTACTTC.

This clonotype was detected many times. This sequence may be a read error, since a much larger clone differs from it by one base. The genes are TRBV7-9 and TRBJ2-7; D is undetermined. V lost 5 bases and J 5 bases, leaving 7 bases between the germline ends. The CDR3 runs 11 residues. Germline CDR1 is SEHNR and CDR2 is FQNEAQ (reference sequence). The chain's CDR3 is CASSPQNEQYF. The CDR3 DNA reads as TGTGCCAGCAGCCCCCAGAACGAGCAGTACTTC.

At least ten counts were recorded for this clonotype. The V and J genes are TRBV30 and TRBJ1-2; 10 bases align to TRBD1. With V trimmed by 5 bases and J by 4 bases, 4 bases remained unmatched. Germline V CDR1 and CDR2: GTSNPN, SVGIG (reference sequence). CDR3 length equals 13 residues. CDR3 sequence reads: CAWEGQGPYGYTF. The CDR3 DNA reads TGTGCCTGGGAGGGACAGGGGCCCTATGGCTACACCTTC.

This clonotype was recorded at least ten times. The J gene is TRBJ1-1, the V gene TRBV2; TRBD1 is a possible D gene (5 bases). CDR1 SNHLY and CDR2 FYNNEI come from the germline V gene. V lost 8 bases to trimming and J lost 7 bases, with 8 bases between them. This CDR3 comprises 10 residues. CDR3 residues: CASRDSEAFF. The CDR3 nucleotides read TGTGCCAGCCGAGACAGTGAAGCTTTCTTT.

V usage is TRBV9 and J usage is TRBJ2-7; a weak D match, TRBD2 (6 bases). V was clipped by 3 bases and J by 5 bases, with 21 bases between them. Germline-derived CDR1 and CDR2 are SGDLS and YYNGEE. This CDR3 contains 16 residues. The CDR3 is CASSASGGRTINEQYF. The CDR3 DNA sequence: TGTGCCAGCAGCGCATCCGGGGGACGGACGATCAACGAGCAGTACTTC.

This clonotype was counted ten times or more. This rearrangement joins TRBV27 to TRBJ1-1; D gene ambiguous. The V gene's germline CDR1 is MNHEY and CDR2 SMNVEV (reference sequence). This CDR3 has 16 amino acids. V lost 6 bases to trimming and J lost 1 base, with 18 bases between them. The DNA of the CDR3 is TGTGCCAGCAGACTATACCTTCGGACGGAGAACACTGAAGCTTTCTTT. It codes for CASRLYLRTENTEAFF.

This clonotype was counted between two and nine times. The V and J genes are TRBV5-1 and TRBJ1-1; 8 bases are a match to TRBD1. The V segment lost 0 bases and the J segment 7 bases; nucleotides outside the gene matches: 11. CDR3 length: 16 residues. Germline V gives CDR1 SGHRS, CDR2 YFSETQ. The chain's CDR3 is CASSLAGRTGSDEAFF. DNA of the CDR3: TGCGCCAGCAGCTTGGCCGGACGGACAGGGTCGGATGAAGCTTTCTTT.

At least ten counts were recorded for this clonotype. V and J are TRBV11-1 and TRBJ2-1; possibly TRBD2 for D (6 bases). V was clipped by 6 bases and J by 9 bases, with 15 bases between them. Germline V CDR1 and CDR2: SGHAT, FQDESV (reference sequence). The CDR3 runs 13 residues. CDR3 loop: CASRKGLGGEQFF. The DNA for the CDR3 is TGTGCCAGCAGAAAGGGACTCGGGGGTGAGCAGTTCTTC.